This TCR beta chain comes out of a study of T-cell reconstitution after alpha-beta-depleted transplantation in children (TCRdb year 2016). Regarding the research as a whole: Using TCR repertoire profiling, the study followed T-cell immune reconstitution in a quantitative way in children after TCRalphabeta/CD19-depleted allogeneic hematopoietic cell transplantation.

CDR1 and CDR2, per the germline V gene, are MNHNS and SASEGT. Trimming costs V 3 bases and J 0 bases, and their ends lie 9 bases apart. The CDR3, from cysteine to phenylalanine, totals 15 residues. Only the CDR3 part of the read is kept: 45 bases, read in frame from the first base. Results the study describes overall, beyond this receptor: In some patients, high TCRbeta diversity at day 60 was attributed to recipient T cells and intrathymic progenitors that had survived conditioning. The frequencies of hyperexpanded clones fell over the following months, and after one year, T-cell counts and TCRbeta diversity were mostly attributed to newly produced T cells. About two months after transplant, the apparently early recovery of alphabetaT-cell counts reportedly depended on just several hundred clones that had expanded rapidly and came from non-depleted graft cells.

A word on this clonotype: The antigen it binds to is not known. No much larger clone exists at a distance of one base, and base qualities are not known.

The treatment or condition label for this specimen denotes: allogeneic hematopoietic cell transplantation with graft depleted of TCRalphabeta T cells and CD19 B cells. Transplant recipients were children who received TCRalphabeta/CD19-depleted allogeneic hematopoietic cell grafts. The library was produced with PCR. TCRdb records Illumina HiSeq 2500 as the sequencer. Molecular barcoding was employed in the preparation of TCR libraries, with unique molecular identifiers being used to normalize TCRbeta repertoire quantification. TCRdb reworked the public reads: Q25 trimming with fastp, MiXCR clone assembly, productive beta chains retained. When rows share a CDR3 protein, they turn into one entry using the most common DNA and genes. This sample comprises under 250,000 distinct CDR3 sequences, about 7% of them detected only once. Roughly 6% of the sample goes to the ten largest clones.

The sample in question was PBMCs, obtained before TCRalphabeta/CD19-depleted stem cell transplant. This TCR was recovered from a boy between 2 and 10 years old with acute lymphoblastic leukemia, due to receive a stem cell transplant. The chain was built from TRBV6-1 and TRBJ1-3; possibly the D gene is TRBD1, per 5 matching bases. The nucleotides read TGTGCCAGCAGTGACCCGACAGACTCTGGAAACACCATATATTTT. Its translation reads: CASSDPTDSGNTIYF.